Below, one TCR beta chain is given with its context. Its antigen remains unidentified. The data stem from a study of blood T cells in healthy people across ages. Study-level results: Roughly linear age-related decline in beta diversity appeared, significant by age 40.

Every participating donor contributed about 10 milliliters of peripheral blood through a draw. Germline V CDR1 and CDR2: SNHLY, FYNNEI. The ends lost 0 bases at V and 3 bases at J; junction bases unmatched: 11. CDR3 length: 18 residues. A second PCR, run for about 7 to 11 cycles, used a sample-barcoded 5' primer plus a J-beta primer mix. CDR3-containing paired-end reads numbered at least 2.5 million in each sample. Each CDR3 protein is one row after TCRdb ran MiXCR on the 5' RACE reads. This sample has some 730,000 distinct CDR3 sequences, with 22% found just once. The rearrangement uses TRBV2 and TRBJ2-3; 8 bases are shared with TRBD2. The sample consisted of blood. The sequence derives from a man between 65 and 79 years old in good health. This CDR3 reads CASSEALLGGGRTDTQYF. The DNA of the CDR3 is TGTGCCAGCAGTGAAGCGCTTCTCGGGGGGGGCCGAACAGATACGCAGTATTTT. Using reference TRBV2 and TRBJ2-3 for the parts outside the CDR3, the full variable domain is EPEVTQTPSHQVTQMGQEVILRCVPISNHLYFYWYRQILGQKVEFLVSFYNNEISEKSEIFDDQFSVERPDGSNFTLKIRSTKLEDSAMYFCASSEALLGGGRTDTQYFGPGTRLTVL.